A selection of T cell receptor beta chains follows, all from one sample in a study of OX40 agonist ivuxolimab in advanced cancers. Clones were read by immunoSEQ multiplex PCR, and TCRdb kept only the in-frame ones, dropping some. The data contain 55,000 to 70,000 clones, 86% of them singletons. The starting material was CD4+ or CD8+ T cells sorted from blood, obtained in a trial of the OX40 agonist ivuxolimab. All receptors derive from an adult with an advanced solid tumor such as melanoma, head and neck, liver or kidney cancer. Each CDR3 is given with its conserved first and last residue. The D gene is left open where the match is weak. Size values are once, few and many counts, or a class for expanded clones, and some rows have none.

clone size: NA
D gene: NA
J gene: TRBJ2-3
V gene: TRBV21-1
CDR3 DNA: TGTGCCAGCAGCGTCCGACAGGGTGGGATTAGCAATAGCACAGATACGCAGTATTTT
CDR3 protein: CASSVRQGGISNSTDTQYF

clone size: NA
D gene: NA
J gene: TRBJ2-7
V gene: TRBV9
CDR3 DNA: TGTGCCAGCAGCGTAGGGGTTGCCTCCACCTACGAGCAGTACTTC
CDR3 protein: CASSVGVASTYEQYF

clone size: NA
D gene: NA
J gene: TRBJ1-5
V gene: TRBV10-3
CDR3 DNA: TGTGCCATCAGTGAGGGGGCTGGCAATCAGCCCCAGCATTTT
CDR3 protein: CAISEGAGNQPQHF

clone size: NA
D gene: TRBD2
J gene: TRBJ2-3
V gene: TRBV19
CDR3 DNA: TGTGCCAGTAGTATTTTCGGACTAGCGGGAGGGACAGATACGCAGTATTTT
CDR3 protein: CASSIFGLAGGTDTQYF

clone size: NA
D gene: NA
J gene: TRBJ1-4
V gene: TRBV27
CDR3 DNA: TGTGCCAGCAGTCTGAACAGGGCTGAAAAACTGTTTTTT
CDR3 protein: CASSLNRAEKLFF

clone size: NA
D gene: NA
J gene: TRBJ2-7
V gene: TRBV5-6
CDR3 DNA: TGTGCCAGCAGCTTTACGGTCCACAACTACGAGCAGTACTTC
CDR3 protein: CASSFTVHNYEQYF

clone size: NA
D gene: NA
J gene: TRBJ1-4
V gene: TRBV5-1
CDR3 DNA: TGCGCCAGCAGCCCTGGGTCCCCTATTCGTGAAAAACTGTTTTTT
CDR3 protein: CASSPGSPIREKLFF

clone size: NA
D gene: TRBD2
J gene: TRBJ2-3
V gene: TRBV7-9
CDR3 DNA: TGTGCCAGCAGCTCCGGGGGGGGCACTAGCGGGATTGGTACGCAGTATTTT
CDR3 protein: CASSSGGGTSGIGTQYF

clone size: NA
D gene: TRBD2
J gene: TRBJ2-1
V gene: TRBV7-9
CDR3 DNA: TGTGCCAGCAGCTACCGGGGAGCGGGGCTCTTGGTGAATGAGCAGTTCTTC
CDR3 protein: CASSYRGAGLLVNEQFF

clone size: NA
D gene: TRBD1
J gene: TRBJ2-5
V gene: TRBV9
CDR3 DNA: TGTGCCAGCAGCTTGACACAGGGGCAAGAGACCCAGTACTTC
CDR3 protein: CASSLTQGQETQYF

clone size: once
D gene: TRBD1
J gene: TRBJ1-5
V gene: TRBV10-3
CDR3 DNA: TGTGCCATCAGTGATATGGCAGGGGGTATCTTTAGCAATCAGCCCCAGCATTTT
CDR3 protein: CAISDMAGGIFSNQPQHF

clone size: NA
D gene: NA
J gene: TRBJ1-1
V gene: TRBV19
CDR3 DNA: TGTGCCAGTAGTAGAGGCTGGGGGCCCCCGAACACTGAAGCTTTCTTT
CDR3 protein: CASSRGWGPPNTEAFF

clone size: few
D gene: NA
J gene: TRBJ2-3
V gene: TRBV7-3
CDR3 DNA: TGTGCCAGCAGCTTTAGCACAGATACGCAGTATTTT
CDR3 protein: CASSFSTDTQYF

clone size: NA
D gene: NA
J gene: TRBJ2-7
V gene: TRBV2
CDR3 DNA: TGTGCCAGCAGGGGAAACTCCTACGAGCAGTACTTC
CDR3 protein: CASRGNSYEQYF

clone size: few
D gene: NA
J gene: TRBJ2-3
V gene: TRBV9
CDR3 DNA: TGTGCCAGCAGCGTAGGTCTCGCCGGAGATACGCAGTATTTT
CDR3 protein: CASSVGLAGDTQYF

clone size: NA
D gene: TRBD2
J gene: TRBJ2-1
V gene: TRBV14
CDR3 DNA: TGTGCCAGCAGCCGGACACAGGGTACTAGCGGCTACTATAACAATGAGCAGTTCTTC
CDR3 protein: CASSRTQGTSGYYNNEQFF